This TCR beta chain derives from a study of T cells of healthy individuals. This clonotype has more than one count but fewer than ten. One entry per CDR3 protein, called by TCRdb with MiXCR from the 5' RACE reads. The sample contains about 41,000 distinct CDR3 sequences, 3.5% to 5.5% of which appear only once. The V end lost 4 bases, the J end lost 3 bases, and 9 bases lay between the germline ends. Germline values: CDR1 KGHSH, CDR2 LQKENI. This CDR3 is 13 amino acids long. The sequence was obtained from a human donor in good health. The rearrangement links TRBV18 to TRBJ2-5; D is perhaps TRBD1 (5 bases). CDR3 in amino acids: CASSLGVKETQYF. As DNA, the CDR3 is TGTGCCAGCTCACTAGGGGTAAAAGAGACCCAGTACTTC.